This passage covers 2 T cell receptor beta chains from one sample sequenced in a study of blood T cell repertoires in COVID-19. Libraries were prepared by immunoSEQ multiplex PCR; TCRdb keeps only in-frame clonotypes and omits some of them. In the table there are 240,000 or so clones, about 86% of which are singletons. Sequencing was done on a sample of PBMCs or T cells enriched from blood (not recorded which). Receptors originate from a woman aged 40 to 50 with acute COVID-19.

The chain couples TRBV3-1 (or the pseudogene TRBV3-2) to TRBJ2-1, with D maybe TRBD2 (6 bases). V shed 0 bases and J shed 3 bases, with 18 bases lying between them. In germline, CDR1 is LGHDT, CDR2 YNNKEL (reference sequence). The CDR3 spans 18 residues. The CDR3 region is CASSQEWGGEADYNEQFF. The CDR3 DNA reads as TGTGCCAGCAGCCAAGAATGGGGCGGGGAGGCCGACTACAATGAGCAGTTCTTC.

This chain links TRBV19 with TRBJ2-6; D gene ambiguous. The CDR3 runs 13 residues. The germline V gene encodes CDR1 LNHDA and CDR2 SQIVND (reference sequence). CDR3: CASRLSGANVLTF. The CDR3 DNA reads as TGTGCGTCTCGTTTATCTGGGGCCAACGTCCTGACTTTC. The whole variable domain, filled in from reference TRBV19 and TRBJ2-6, reads DGGITQSPKYLFRKEGQNVTLSCEQNLNHDAMYWYRQDPGQGLRLIYYSQIVNDFQKGDIAEGYSVSREKKESFPLTVTSAQKNPTAFYLCASRLSGANVLTFGAGSRLTVL.